This TCR beta chain was found in a study of blood T cell repertoires in COVID-19. Study information: Material from acute and convalescent COVID-19 was sourced from the United States, Italy and Spain. T cells, B-cell-depleted T cells, or PBMCs provided the cDNA or gDNA that served as material.

V trimming: 0 bases; J trimming: 7 bases; junction bases outside the gene matches: 9. This CDR3 has 16 residues. Germline CDR1 and CDR2: SNHLY and FYNNEI. Per the study methods: Reference gene primer amplification gave nucleated cell count estimates. Data came from immunoSEQ multiplex PCR; TCRdb stores just in-frame clones and leaves some out. The D gene and trimming were derived from the DNA, and the V and J assignments and clone size from that table. The sample carries approximately 270,000 clones, around nine tenths recorded once. The sample comprised peripheral blood. The chain links TRBV2 to TRBJ2-1; TRBD2 matches 7 bases. The TCR sequence derives from a man aged 40-49 years with active or convalescent COVID-19. The CDR3: CASSEAGTNERNEQFF. The CDR3 DNA is TGTGCCAGCAGTGAAGCGGGGACTAACGAGAGGAATGAGCAGTTCTTC.